The entry below gives a single TCR beta chain sequence along with its context. The antigen is not known. These data come from a study of cytomegalovirus exposure and HLA in healthy donors. The CDR3 length is 16 residues. Trimming stripped 2 bases from V and 4 bases from J, with 12 bases between. Germline V gene lookup returns CDR1 KGHSH and CDR2 LQKENI. The PCR contained 60 Vbeta and 13 Jbeta primers. Method: immunoSEQ multiplex PCR; TCRdb's copy keeps in-frame clones and lacks some. Found here are over 200,000 clones, approximately 90% of them singletons; the top ten hold 1%. Study-level results: Excluded: some indistinguishable V segments such as TRBV6-2 and TRBV6-3.

The chain couples TRBV18 to TRBJ2-6, with a possible D match to TRBD1 (6 bases). The receptor was derived from a woman between 18 and 30 years old in good health and CMV-seronegative. The sample was PBMCs. Here the CDR3 reads CASSPTPGVGANVLTF. CDR3 sequence (DNA): TGTGCCAGCTCACCAACCCCAGGGGTCGGGGCCAACGTCCTGACTTTC.